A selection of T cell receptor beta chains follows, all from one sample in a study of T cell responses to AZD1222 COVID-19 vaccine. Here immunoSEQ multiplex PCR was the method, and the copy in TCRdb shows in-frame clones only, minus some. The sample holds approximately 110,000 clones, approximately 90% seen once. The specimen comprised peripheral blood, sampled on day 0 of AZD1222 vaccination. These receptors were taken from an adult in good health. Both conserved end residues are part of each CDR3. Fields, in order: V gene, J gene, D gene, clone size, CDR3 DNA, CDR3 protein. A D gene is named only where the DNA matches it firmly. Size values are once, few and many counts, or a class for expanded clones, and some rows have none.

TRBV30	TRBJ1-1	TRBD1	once	TGTGCCTGGGTACAGGGGGCGGCTGAAGCTTTCTTT	CAWVQGAAEAFF
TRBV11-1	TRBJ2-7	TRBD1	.	TGTGCCAGCAGTACCCGGGACAGGGGCGAGCAGTACTTC	CASSTRDRGEQYF
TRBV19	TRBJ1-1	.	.	TGTGCCAGTATCCAGGGGTCGCGTGAAGCTTTCTTT	CASIQGSREAFF
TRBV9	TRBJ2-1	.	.	TGTGCCAGCAGCGTAGCGGTCCAGGTCAATGAGCAGTTCTTC	CASSVAVQVNEQFF
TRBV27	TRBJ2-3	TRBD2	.	TGTGCCAGCAGCCCAGGGGTCCTAGCGGGAAGTACAGATACGCAGTATTTT	CASSPGVLAGSTDTQYF
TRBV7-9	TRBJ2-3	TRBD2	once	TGTGCCAAAGGGGAACTAGCGGGAGAGGATATGCAGTATTTT	CAKGELAGEDMQYF
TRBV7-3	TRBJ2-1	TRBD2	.	TGTGCCAGCAGTCTAGGGACTAGCGGAAACAATGAGCAGTTCTTC	CASSLGTSGNNEQFF
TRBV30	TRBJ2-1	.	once	TGTGCCTGGAGTACAACCGGGACACCGCAGTTCTTC	CAWSTTGTPQFF
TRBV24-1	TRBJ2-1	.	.	TGTGCCACCGGGCCGGGGTCGGATGAGCAGTTCTTC	CATGPGSDEQFF
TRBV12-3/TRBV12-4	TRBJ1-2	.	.	TGTGCCAGCAGAGCCGGGCCGAACTATGGCTACACCTTC	CASRAGPNYGYTF
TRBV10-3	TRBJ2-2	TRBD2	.	TGTGCCATAGCCGGGACTAGCGGGAGTGGGACCGGGGAGCTGTTTTTT	CAIAGTSGSGTGELFF
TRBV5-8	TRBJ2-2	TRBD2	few	TGTGCCAGCACGGGGGGAGCGATGAGGACCGGGGAGCTGTTTTTT	CASTGGAMRTGELFF
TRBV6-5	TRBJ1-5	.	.	TGTGCCAGCAGTTCCGAGACAGGCCCAGGCAATCAGCCCCAGCATTTT	CASSSETGPGNQPQHF
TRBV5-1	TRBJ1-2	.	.	TGCGCCAGCAGCTTGTCCCTCACCTATGGCTACACCTTC	CASSLSLTYGYTF
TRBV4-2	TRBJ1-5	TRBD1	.	TGTGCCAGCAGCCGGGAGGGGGAGGGGGCCGATCAGCCCCAGCATTTT	CASSREGEGADQPQHF
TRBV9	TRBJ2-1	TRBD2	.	TGTGCCAGCAGCGTGAGACTAGCCCCCAATGAGCAGTTCTTC	CASSVRLAPNEQFF
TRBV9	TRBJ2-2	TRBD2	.	TGTGCCAGCAGCGCTAGCGGGACTAACACCGGGGAGCTGTTTTTT	CASSASGTNTGELFF
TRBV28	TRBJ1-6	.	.	TGTGCCAGCAGTTTCGCGGAGAGCTCCTATAATTCACCCCTCCACTTT	CASSFAESSYNSPLHF
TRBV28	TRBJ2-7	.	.	TGTGCCAGCCAAGACTACGAGCAGTACTTC	CASQDYEQYF
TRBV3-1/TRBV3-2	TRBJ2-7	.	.	TGTGCCAGCAGCCAAGGCTGGTGGGGGGCTTCCTACGAGCAGTACTTC	CASSQGWWGASYEQYF
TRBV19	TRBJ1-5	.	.	TGTGCCAGTACCTCCCTAGGCCTTAGCAATCAGCCCCAGCATTTT	CASTSLGLSNQPQHF
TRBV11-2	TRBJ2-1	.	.	TGTGCCAGCAGCTTATTTGGGGACTTCTCCTACAATGAGCAGTTCTTC	CASSLFGDFSYNEQFF
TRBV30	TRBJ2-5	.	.	TGTGCCTGGAGCTCCCTTAATGGGCGCGGGACCCAGTACTTC	CAWSSLNGRGTQYF
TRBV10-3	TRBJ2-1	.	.	TGTGCCATCAGTGAGTTGGGGGAGCAGTTCTTC	CAISELGEQFF
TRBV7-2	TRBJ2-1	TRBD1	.	TGTGCCAGCAGCTTAACCCGGGACAGTTTTATTAGGGGCAATGAGCAGTTCTTC	CASSLTRDSFIRGNEQFF
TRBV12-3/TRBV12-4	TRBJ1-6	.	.	TGTGCCAGCAGTTTTGAGGGAGATTCACCCCTCCACTTT	CASSFEGDSPLHF
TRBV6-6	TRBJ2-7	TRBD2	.	TGTGCCAGCAGCAGGACTAGCGGGACGCACGAGCAGTACTTC	CASSRTSGTHEQYF
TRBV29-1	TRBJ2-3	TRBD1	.	TGCAGCGTTGATGATTTGGGCAGGGGGCGGGAAGATACGCAGTATTTT	CSVDDLGRGREDTQYF
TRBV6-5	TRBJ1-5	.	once	TGTGCCAGCAGGCGGGCCTTGGGGGAGAATCAGCCCCAGCATTTT	CASRRALGENQPQHF
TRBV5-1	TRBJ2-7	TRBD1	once	TGCGCCAGCAGCTTGGGGACAGGGGTCGGGAGCGAGCAGTACTTC	CASSLGTGVGSEQYF
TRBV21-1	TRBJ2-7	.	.	TGTGCCAGCAGCGGTAGACAGGGGCCAAAAGCCTACGAGCAGTACTTC	CASSGRQGPKAYEQYF
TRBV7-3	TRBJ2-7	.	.	TGTGCCAGCAGCTCCGCGGAGGCCTCCTACGAGCAGTACTTC	CASSSAEASYEQYF
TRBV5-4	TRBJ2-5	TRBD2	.	TGTGCCAGCAGCTTGCACGCCAGCGGGGTACAAGAGACCCAGTACTTC	CASSLHASGVQETQYF
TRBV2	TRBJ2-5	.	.	TGTGCCAGCAGTGAAGGGGACTCCCAGTCCCAGTACTTC	CASSEGDSQSQYF
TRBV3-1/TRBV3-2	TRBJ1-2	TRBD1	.	TGTGCCAGCAGCCAAGACAGGGGGAACTATGGCTACACCTTC	CASSQDRGNYGYTF
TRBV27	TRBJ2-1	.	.	TGTGCCAGCAGTGCTAGGAGTGAGCAGTTCTTC	CASSARSEQFF
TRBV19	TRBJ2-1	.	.	TGTGCCAGTAACCTACACAGGGAGGATGAGCAGTTCTTC	CASNLHREDEQFF
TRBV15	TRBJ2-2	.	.	TGTGCCACCAGCACCGGATTGGGGCAGACATCTCCCGGGGAGCTGTTTTTT	CATSTGLGQTSPGELFF
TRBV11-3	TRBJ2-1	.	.	TGTGCCAGCAGCAATGAACAGGGAGGCTACAATGAGCAGTTCTTC	CASSNEQGGYNEQFF
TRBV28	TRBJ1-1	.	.	TGTGCCAGCAGTTTATCTACCGGGACGAACCATAACACTGAAGCTTTCTTT	CASSLSTGTNHNTEAFF
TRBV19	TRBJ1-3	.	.	TGTGCCAGTAGTATCAGGGGCCCTGGAAACACCATATATTTT	CASSIRGPGNTIYF
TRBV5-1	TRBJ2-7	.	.	TGCGCCAGCAGCCTGACCGCAGGGGGGGGCTACGAGCAGTACTTC	CASSLTAGGGYEQYF
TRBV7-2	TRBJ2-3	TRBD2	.	TGTGCCAGCAGCTCGGGACTAGCGGGGTCGAGCACAGATACGCAGTATTTT	CASSSGLAGSSTDTQYF
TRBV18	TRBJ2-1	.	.	TGTGCCAGCTCACCAATGGAGAGTTACAATGAGCAGTTCTTC	CASSPMESYNEQFF
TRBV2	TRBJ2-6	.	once	TGTGCCAGCAGTGTGGAAGGGGCTGGGGCCAACGTCCTGACTTTC	CASSVEGAGANVLTF
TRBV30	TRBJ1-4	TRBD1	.	TGTGCCTGGAATACGGGACAGGGAACGGGTGAAAAACTGTTTTTT	CAWNTGQGTGEKLFF
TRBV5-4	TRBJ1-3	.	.	TGTGCCAGCAGCTTGCAGGGGACTGGAAACACCATATATTTT	CASSLQGTGNTIYF
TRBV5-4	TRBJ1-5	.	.	TGTGCCAGCAGCTTGGGCGGGAACAATCAGCCCCAGCATTTT	CASSLGGNNQPQHF
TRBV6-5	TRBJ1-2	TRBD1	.	TGTGCCAGCAGAGAGACAGGGTTAAACTATGGCTACACCTTC	CASRETGLNYGYTF
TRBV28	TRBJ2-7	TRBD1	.	TGTGCCAGCAGTGTTGTTACAGGGGAGACCTACGAGCAGTACTTC	CASSVVTGETYEQYF
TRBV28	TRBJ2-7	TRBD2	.	TGTGCCAGCACCGACGGACTAGCGGGAGGGCCAGACGAGCAGTACTTC	CASTDGLAGGPDEQYF
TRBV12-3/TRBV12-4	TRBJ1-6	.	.	TGTGCCAGCAGTTTAAGGGGGGCGCCCCTCCACTTT	CASSLRGAPLHF
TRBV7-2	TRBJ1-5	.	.	TGTGCCAGCAGCTTAGGGGGGTTGGGGCAGCCCCAGCATTTT	CASSLGGLGQPQHF
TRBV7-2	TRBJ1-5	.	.	TGTGCCAGCAGCTTAGGGTCGGGGAGCGGCGGGCCCCAGCATTTT	CASSLGSGSGGPQHF
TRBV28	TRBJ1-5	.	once	TGTGCCAGCAGTTTGGCCGGATCAAATCAGCCCCAGCATTTT	CASSLAGSNQPQHF
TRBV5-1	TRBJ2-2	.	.	TGCGCCAGCAGCTACTCAGGGACCACCGGGGAGCTGTTTTTT	CASSYSGTTGELFF
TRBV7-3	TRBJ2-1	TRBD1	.	TGTGCCAGCAGCCAACAGGGGTCTGAGCAGTTCTTC	CASSQQGSEQFF
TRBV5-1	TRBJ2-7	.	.	TGCGCCAGCAGCTTGCAGATGAACGAGCAGTACTTC	CASSLQMNEQYF